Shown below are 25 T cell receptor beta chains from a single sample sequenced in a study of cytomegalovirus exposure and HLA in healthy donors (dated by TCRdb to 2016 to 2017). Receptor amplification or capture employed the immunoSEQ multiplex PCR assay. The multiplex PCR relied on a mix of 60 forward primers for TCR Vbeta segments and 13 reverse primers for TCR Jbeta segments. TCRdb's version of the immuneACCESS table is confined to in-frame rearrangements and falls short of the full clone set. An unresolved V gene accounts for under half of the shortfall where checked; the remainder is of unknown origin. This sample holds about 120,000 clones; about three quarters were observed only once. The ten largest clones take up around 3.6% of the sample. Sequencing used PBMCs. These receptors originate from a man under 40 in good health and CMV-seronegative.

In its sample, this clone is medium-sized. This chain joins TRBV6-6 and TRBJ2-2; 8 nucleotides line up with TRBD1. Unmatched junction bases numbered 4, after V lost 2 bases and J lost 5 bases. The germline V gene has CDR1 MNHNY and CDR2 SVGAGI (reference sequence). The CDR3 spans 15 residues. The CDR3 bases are TGTGCCAGCAGTTACCAGGGGGCTTGGACCGGGGAGCTGTTTTTT. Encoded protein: CASSYQGAWTGELFF.

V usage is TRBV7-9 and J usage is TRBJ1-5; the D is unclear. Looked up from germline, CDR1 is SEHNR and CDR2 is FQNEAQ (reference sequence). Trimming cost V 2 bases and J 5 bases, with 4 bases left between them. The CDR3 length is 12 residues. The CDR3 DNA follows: TGTGCCAGCAGCTTAACAGATCAGCCCCAGCATTTT. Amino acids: CASSLTDQPQHF.

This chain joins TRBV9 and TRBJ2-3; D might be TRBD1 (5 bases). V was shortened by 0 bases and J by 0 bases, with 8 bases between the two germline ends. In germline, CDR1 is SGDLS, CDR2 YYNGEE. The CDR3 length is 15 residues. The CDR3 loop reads CASSVEGSSTDTQYF. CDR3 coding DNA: TGTGCCAGCAGCGTAGAGGGGTCTAGCACAGATACGCAGTATTTT. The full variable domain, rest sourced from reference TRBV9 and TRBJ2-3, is DSGVTQTPKHLITATGQRVTLRCSPRSGDLSVYWYQQSLDQGLQFLIQYYNGEERAKGNILERFSAQQFPDLHSELNLSSLELGDSALYFCASSVEGSSTDTQYFGPGTRLTVL.

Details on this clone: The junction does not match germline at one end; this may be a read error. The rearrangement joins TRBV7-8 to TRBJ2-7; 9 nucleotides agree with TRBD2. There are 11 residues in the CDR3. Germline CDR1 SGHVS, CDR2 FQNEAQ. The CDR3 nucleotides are TGTGCCAGCAGCTTAGCCGGGACTAGCAACTTC. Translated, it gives CASSLAGTSNF.

The CDR3 reads CAWSVRQGKRYEQYF. CDR3 sequence (DNA): TGTGCCTGGAGTGTACGGCAGGGGAAGAGGTACGAGCAGTACTTC. The chain joins TRBV30 to TRBJ2-7; tentative D call: TRBD1 (6 bases). Trimming left V 0 bases short and J 4 bases short, with 16 bases between. The CDR3 sequence is 15 residues long. CDR1 and CDR2 from the germline V gene are GTSNPN and SVGIG (reference sequence). The whole variable domain, filled in from reference TRBV30 and TRBJ2-7, reads SQTIHQWPATLVQPVGSPLSLECTVEGTSNPNLYWYRQAAGRGLQLLFYSVGIGQISSEVPQNLSASRPQDRQFILSSKKLLLSDSGFYLCAWSVRQGKRYEQYFGPGTRLTVT.

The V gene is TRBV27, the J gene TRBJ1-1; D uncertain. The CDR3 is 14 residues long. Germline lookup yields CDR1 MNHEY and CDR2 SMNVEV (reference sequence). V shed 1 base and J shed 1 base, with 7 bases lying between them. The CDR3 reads CASSLLGRNTEAFF. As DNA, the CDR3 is TGTGCCAGCAGTTTATTGGGCAGGAACACTGAAGCTTTCTTT.

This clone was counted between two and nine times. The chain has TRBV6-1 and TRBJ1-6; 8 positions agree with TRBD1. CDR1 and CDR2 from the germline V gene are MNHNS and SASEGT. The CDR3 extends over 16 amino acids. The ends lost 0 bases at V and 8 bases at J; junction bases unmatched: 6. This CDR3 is CASSEAPGGSDSPLHF. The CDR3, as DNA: TGTGCCAGCAGTGAAGCCCCAGGGGGCTCCGATTCACCCCTCCACTTT.

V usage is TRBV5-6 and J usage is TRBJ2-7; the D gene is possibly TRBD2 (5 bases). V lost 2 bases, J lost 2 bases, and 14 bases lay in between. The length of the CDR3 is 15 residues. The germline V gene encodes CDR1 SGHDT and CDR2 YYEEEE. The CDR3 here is CASSLPSGPTYEQYF. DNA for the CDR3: TGTGCCAGCAGCTTACCCAGCGGCCCAACCTACGAGCAGTACTTC.

The CDR3 nucleotides read TGTGCCTGGAGTCGAGCTACAGGGGGCTCTCTCAATGAGCAGTTCTTC. Residues: CAWSRATGGSLNEQFF. The rearrangement uses TRBV30 and TRBJ2-1, with 9 bases matching TRBD1. Trimming took 2 bases from V and 6 from J; bases not matched to a gene: 11. The CDR3 is 16 residues long. Germline lookup yields CDR1 GTSNPN and CDR2 SVGIG (reference sequence).

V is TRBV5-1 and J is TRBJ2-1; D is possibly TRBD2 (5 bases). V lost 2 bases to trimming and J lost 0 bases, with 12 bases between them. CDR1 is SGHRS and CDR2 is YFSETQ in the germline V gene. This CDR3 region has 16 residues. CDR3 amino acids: CASSLGVGSSYNEQFF. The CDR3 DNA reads TGCGCCAGCAGCTTAGGTGTGGGGAGCTCCTACAATGAGCAGTTCTTC.

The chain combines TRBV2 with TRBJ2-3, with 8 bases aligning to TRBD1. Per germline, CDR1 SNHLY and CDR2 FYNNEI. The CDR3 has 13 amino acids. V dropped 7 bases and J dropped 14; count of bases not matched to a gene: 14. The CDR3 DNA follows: TGTGCCAGCATCATTACAGTTGGACAGGGAGGGTATTTT. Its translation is CASIITVGQGGYF.

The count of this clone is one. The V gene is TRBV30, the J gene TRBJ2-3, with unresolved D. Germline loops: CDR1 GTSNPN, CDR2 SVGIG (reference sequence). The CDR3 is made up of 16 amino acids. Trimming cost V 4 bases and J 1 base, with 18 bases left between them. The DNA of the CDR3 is TGTGCCTGGACACCTAAAAAAATCGCGGGCACAGATACGCAGTATTTT. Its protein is CAWTPKKIAGTDTQYF.

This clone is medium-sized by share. CDR3 DNA: TGTGCCACCCGAGGTACTGAAGCTTTCTTT. Encoded protein: CATRGTEAFF. The genes are TRBV11-2 and TRBJ1-1; D ambiguous. The CDR3 is 10 residues long. The V end was cut by 10 bases, the J end by 5 bases, with 8 bases between. In germline, CDR1 is SGHAT, CDR2 FQNNGV.

In DNA, the CDR3 is TGCAGCGTTGCGTACACCTCAACTAATGAAAAACTGTTTTTT. This translates into CSVAYTSTNEKLFF. The chain combines TRBV29-1 with TRBJ1-4; D remains unclear. Germline values: CDR1 SQVTM, CDR2 ANQGSEA. Trimming shortened V by 4 bases and J by 0 bases, and 9 bases separated the two germline ends. The CDR3 totals 14 residues.

The CDR3 nucleotides read TGTGCCAGCAGCTGGCGGACAGGGTCGGATTCACCCCTCCACTTT. It is translated as CASSWRTGSDSPLHF. This chain joins TRBV5-5 and TRBJ1-6; 8 nucleotides match TRBD1. The CDR3 extends over 15 amino acids. CDR1 SGHKS and CDR2 YYEKEE come from the germline V gene (reference sequence). The junction had 7 bases not matched to a gene; V was cut back by 3 bases and J by 8 bases. Full variable domain (missing parts from reference TRBV5-5 and TRBJ1-6): DAGVTQSPTHLIKTRGQQVTLRCSPISGHKSVSWYQQVLGQGPQFIFQYYEKEERGRGNFPDRFSARQFPNYSSELNVNALLLGDSALYLCASSWRTGSDSPLHFGNGTRLTVT.

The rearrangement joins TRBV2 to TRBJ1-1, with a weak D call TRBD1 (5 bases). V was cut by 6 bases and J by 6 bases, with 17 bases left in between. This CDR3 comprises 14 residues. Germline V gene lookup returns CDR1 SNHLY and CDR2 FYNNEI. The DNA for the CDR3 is TGTGCCAGCAGCCCCGGGACTTTAACACCTGAAGCTTTCTTT. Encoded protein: CASSPGTLTPEAFF.

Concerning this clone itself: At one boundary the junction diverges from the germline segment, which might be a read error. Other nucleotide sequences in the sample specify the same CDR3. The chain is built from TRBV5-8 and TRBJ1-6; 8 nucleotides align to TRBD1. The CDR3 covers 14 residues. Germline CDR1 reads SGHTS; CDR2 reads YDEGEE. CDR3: CASSLGQGNSPLHF. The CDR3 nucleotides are TGTGCCAGCAGCTTGGGACAGGGGAATTCACCTCTCCACTTT.

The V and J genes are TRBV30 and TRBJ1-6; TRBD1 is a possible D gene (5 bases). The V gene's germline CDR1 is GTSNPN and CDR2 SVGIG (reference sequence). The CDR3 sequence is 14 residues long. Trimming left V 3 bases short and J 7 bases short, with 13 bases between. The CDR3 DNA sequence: TGTGCCTGGAGGTCCGACAGTTTAAATTCACCCCTCCACTTT. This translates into CAWRSDSLNSPLHF.

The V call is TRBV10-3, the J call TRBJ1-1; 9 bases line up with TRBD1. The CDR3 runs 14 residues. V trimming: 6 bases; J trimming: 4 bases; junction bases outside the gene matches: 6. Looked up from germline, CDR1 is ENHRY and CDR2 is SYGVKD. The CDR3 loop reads CAIRETGGGTEAFF. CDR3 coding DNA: TGTGCCATCAGGGAGACAGGGGGAGGCACTGAAGCTTTCTTT.

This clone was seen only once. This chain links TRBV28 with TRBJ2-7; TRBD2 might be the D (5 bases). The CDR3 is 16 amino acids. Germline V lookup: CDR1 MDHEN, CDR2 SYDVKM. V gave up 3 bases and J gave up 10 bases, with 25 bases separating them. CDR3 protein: CASSFPLSAGEDIQYF. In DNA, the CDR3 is TGTGCCAGCAGTTTTCCCTTGTCGGCCGGGGAAGATATACAGTACTTC.

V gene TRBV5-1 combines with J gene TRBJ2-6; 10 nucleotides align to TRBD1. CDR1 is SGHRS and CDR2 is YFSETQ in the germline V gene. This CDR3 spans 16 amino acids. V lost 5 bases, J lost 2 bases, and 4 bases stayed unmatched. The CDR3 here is CASSHGQGAGANVLTF. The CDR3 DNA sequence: TGCGCCAGCAGTCATGGACAGGGGGCTGGGGCCAACGTCCTGACTTTC.

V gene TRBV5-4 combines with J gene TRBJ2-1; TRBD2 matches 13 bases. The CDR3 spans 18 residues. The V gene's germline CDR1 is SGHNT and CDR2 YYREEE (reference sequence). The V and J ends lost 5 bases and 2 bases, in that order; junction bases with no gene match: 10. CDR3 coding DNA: TGTGCCAGCAGTTCGGGACTAGCGGGGTCCCGGGCCTACAATGAGCAGTTCTTC. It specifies CASSSGLAGSRAYNEQFF.

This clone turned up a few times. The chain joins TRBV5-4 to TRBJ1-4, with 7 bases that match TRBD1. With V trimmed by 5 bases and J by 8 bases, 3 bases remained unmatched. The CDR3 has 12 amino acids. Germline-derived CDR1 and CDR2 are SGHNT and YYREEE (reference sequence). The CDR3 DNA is TGTGCCAGCAGAGGAGGGGGCGAAAAACTGTTTTTT. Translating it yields CASRGGGEKLFF.

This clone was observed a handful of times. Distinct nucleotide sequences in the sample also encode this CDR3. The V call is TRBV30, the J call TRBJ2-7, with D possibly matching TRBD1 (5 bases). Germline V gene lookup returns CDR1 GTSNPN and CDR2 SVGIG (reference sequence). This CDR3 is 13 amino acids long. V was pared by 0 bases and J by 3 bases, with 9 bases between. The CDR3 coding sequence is TGTGCCTGGAGTGTCGGTCAGGGCTACGAGCAGTACTTC. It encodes CAWSVGQGYEQYF.

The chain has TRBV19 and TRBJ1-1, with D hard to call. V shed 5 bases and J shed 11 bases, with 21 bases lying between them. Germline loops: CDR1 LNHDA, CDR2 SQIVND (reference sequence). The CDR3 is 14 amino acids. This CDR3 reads CASSPFGHLSGAFF. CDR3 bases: TGTGCCAGTAGTCCTTTCGGCCACCTATCGGGGGCTTTCTTT.